The present TCR beta chain was sequenced within a study of blood T cells in healthy people across ages. Findings and caveats of the study: Underestimates were what the diversity estimates from one million T cells were considered to be.

This clonotype is a singleton in its sample. Its antigen is as yet unknown. Approximately 10 milliliters was the volume of peripheral blood drawn from each donor. Next came a second PCR, run for about 6 to 11 cycles, which used a sample-barcoded 5' primer along with a J-beta primer mix. Each CDR3 protein gets one entry after TCRdb re-called the 5' RACE reads with MiXCR. The sample includes hundreds of thousands of distinct CDR3 sequences, more than 45% of them seen just once. The germline V gene has CDR1 LGHDT and CDR2 YNNKEL (reference sequence). The CDR3 spans 16 residues. With V trimmed by 4 bases and J by 8 bases, 11 bases remained unmatched.

The sequence was obtained from a woman older than 75 in good health. V usage is TRBV3-1 and J usage is TRBJ2-1, with TRBD2 identical over 10 bases. The sample comprised blood. CDR3: CASSLPASGRAHEQFF. The CDR3 nucleotides read TGTGCCAGCAGCCTCCCAGCCAGCGGGAGGGCCCATGAGCAGTTCTTC.